Listed here are 9 T cell receptor beta chains from one sample, sequenced in a study of control samples from healthy donors and cancer patients. Produced via immunoSEQ multiplex PCR; TCRdb's table is partial and in-frame only. The sample yields some 120,000 clones, around 87% seen once. Sequencing used blood. The receptors were gathered from a man aged 30-40 years in good health.

The CDR3 region is CASSADRVGANVLTF. As DNA, the CDR3 is TGCGCCAGCAGCGCCGACAGAGTTGGGGCCAACGTCCTGACTTTC. The chain has TRBV5-1 and TRBJ2-6; D might be TRBD1 (5 bases). V gave up 4 bases and J gave up 3 bases, with 11 bases separating them. In germline, CDR1 is SGHRS, CDR2 YFSETQ. The CDR3 has 15 amino acids.

In the case of this clone: The same CDR3 is also encoded by other DNA sequences in this sample. The chain uses TRBV27 and TRBJ1-5; tentatively, D is TRBD1 (6 bases). V lost 8 bases to trimming and J lost 1 base, with 9 bases between them. CDR1 and CDR2 (germline): MNHEY, SMNVEV (reference sequence). This CDR3 region has 13 residues. The CDR3 DNA reads TGTGCCAGCGGGACACTAAGCAATCAGCCCCAGCATTTT. Its translation: CASGTLSNQPQHF.

This clone was seen once. J is TRBJ2-7 and V is TRBV29-1, with 7 bases lining up with TRBD2. Trimming at V came to 8 bases and at J to 4 bases, leaving 8 bases not matched to a gene. This CDR3 contains 12 residues. Germline CDR1 and CDR2: SQVTM and ANQGSEA. The CDR3 DNA sequence: TGCAGCTTCCAGCGGGGAAGGTACGAGCAGTACTTC. This sequence encodes CSFQRGRYEQYF.

The chain has TRBV5-1 and TRBJ1-1; D might be TRBD1 (6 bases). The CDR3 is 14 residues long. Germline V gives CDR1 SGHRS, CDR2 YFSETQ. With 4 bases removed from V and 8 bases from J, the gap between germline ends came to 18 bases. CDR3 sequence: CASSTEGGIGEAFF. As DNA, the CDR3 is TGCGCCAGCAGCACGGAAGGGGGGATCGGGGAAGCTTTCTTT.

The chain recombines TRBV7-9 with TRBJ1-1; D not certain. Germline values: CDR1 SEHNR, CDR2 FQNEAQ (reference sequence). V dropped 5 bases and J dropped 8 bases, with 9 bases sitting between them. CDR3 length: 11 residues. CDR3 nucleotides: TGTGCCAGCAGCCTGGACCTCGAAGCTTTCTTT. This gives the protein CASSLDLEAFF.

V usage is TRBV10-3 and J usage is TRBJ2-5; TRBD2 is a possible D gene (7 bases). Trimming removed 3 bases at V and 5 bases at J, with 10 bases between. Germline assignment: CDR1 ENHRY and CDR2 SYGVKD. The length of the CDR3 is 13 residues. The CDR3 loop reads CAISDRGGETQYF. Written as DNA, the CDR3 is TGTGCCATCAGTGACAGGGGAGGGGAGACCCAGTACTTC.

This chain links TRBV4-1 with TRBJ2-1; TRBD2 matches at 7 bases. Losses at the gene ends were 4 bases for V and 2 bases for J; bases not matched to a gene: 11. Germline V CDR1 and CDR2: MGHRA, YSYEKL. The CDR3 covers 17 residues. The CDR3 sequence is CASSLKASGYTYNEQFF. DNA of the CDR3: TGCGCCAGCAGCCTCAAAGCTAGCGGTTACACCTACAATGAGCAGTTCTTC.

This clone was found a few times. The chain has TRBV7-2 and TRBJ2-5; D may be TRBD2 (6 bases). V lost 5 bases and J 1 base, leaving 11 bases between the germline ends. Germline values: CDR1 SGHTA, CDR2 FQGNSA. The CDR3 loop spans 14 amino acids. CDR3 loop: CASSPGTVQETQYF. The CDR3 nucleotides read TGTGCCAGCAGCCCAGGGACTGTCCAAGAGACCCAGTACTTC.

The rearrangement joins TRBV11-3 to TRBJ2-2; TRBD1 is a possible D gene (6 bases). The CDR3 totals 15 residues. From germline, CDR1 is SGHNT and CDR2 YENEEA. Trimming stripped 6 bases from V and 1 base from J, with 12 bases between. The CDR3 region is CASSFMGQNTGELFF. In DNA, the CDR3 is TGTGCCAGCAGTTTTATGGGACAGAACACCGGGGAGCTGTTTTTT.